The 15 T cell receptor beta chains given below trace back to one sample, sequenced in a study of cytomegalovirus exposure and HLA in healthy donors. Using immunoSEQ multiplex PCR, the repertoire was profiled, and TCRdb retains in-frame clones only, with some absent. The data contain fewer than 300,000 clones, around nine tenths of them singletons. Sample: PBMCs. These receptors were collected from a woman under 30 in good health and CMV-seronegative.

The J gene is TRBJ2-3, the V gene TRBV4-1; 12 bases fit TRBD2. The CDR3 loop spans 16 amino acids. Germline trimming cut 1 base from V and 6 bases from J; bases unmatched to any gene: 5. The germline CDR1 and CDR2 sequences are MGHRA and YSYEKL. The CDR3 bases are TGCGCCAGCAGCCAAGGACTAGCGGGAGTACGGGATACGCAGTATTTT. Translating gives CASSQGLAGVRDTQYF.

The V call is TRBV13, the J call TRBJ1-1; maybe TRBD1 (6 bases). The CDR3 runs to 12 residues. V shed 6 bases and J shed 5 bases, with 10 bases lying between them. In germline, CDR1 is PRHDT, CDR2 FYEKMQ (reference sequence). CDR3 sequence (DNA): TGTGCCAGCAGGGTCACAGGGACTGAAGCTTTCTTT. It is translated as CASRVTGTEAFF. Filled out from reference TRBV13 and TRBJ1-1, the complete variable domain reads AAGVIQSPRHLIKEKRETATLKCYPIPRHDTVYWYQQGPGQDPQFLISFYEKMQSDKGSIPDRFSAQQFSDYHSELNMSSLELGDSALYFCASRVTGTEAFFGQGTRLTVV.

This chain uses TRBV7-8 with TRBJ2-2; 8 nucleotides agree with TRBD2. The V gene end was trimmed by 5 bases and the J gene end by 5 bases; junction bases not matched to a gene: 4. The germline CDR1 and CDR2 sequences are SGHVS and FQNEAQ. CDR3 length: 14 residues. As DNA, the CDR3 is TGTGCCAGCAGCCGACTAGCGCTTACCGGGGAGCTGTTTTTT. It yields the protein CASSRLALTGELFF. Full variable domain (rest looked up from reference TRBV7-8 and TRBJ2-2): GAGVSQSPRYKVAKRGQDVALRCDPISGHVSLFWYQQALGQGPEFLTYFQNEAQLDKSGLPSDRFFAERPEGSVSTLKIQRTQQEDSAVYLCASSRLALTGELFFGEGSRLTVL.

This chain uses TRBV5-1 with TRBJ2-7; D is perhaps TRBD1 (5 bases). Germline loops: CDR1 SGHRS, CDR2 YFSETQ. Between the trimmed V and J ends, which lost 1 base and 3 bases, there was a span of 11 bases. The CDR3 has 14 residues. The CDR3 DNA sequence: TGCGCCAGCAGCTTGACCAGGGAAAACTACGAGCAGTACTTC. Protein product: CASSLTRENYEQYF.

This sequence joins TRBV9 and TRBJ2-5; weak D call: TRBD2 (6 bases). Germline V gene lookup returns CDR1 SGDLS and CDR2 YYNGEE. This CDR3 has 13 residues. V was clipped by 0 bases and J by 4 bases, with 7 bases between them. CDR3 amino acids: CASSVGGLETQYF. In DNA form, the CDR3 reads TGTGCCAGCAGCGTAGGGGGACTAGAGACCCAGTACTTC.

CDR3 DNA sequence: TGTGCCAGCAGTTACGGCGGGGCTCCAACCCAAGAGACCCAGTACTTC. This sequence encodes CASSYGGAPTQETQYF. The chain carries TRBV6-5 and TRBJ2-5; D is possibly TRBD2 (6 bases). The CDR3 runs to 16 residues. V lost 2 bases to trimming and J lost 1 base, with 14 bases between them. Germline-derived CDR1 and CDR2 are MNHEY and SVGAGI.

This CDR3 reads CASCRDWGVNGYTF. The CDR3 DNA is TGTGCCAGCTGCCGGGACTGGGGCGTGAATGGCTACACCTTC. This chain uses TRBV6-1 with TRBJ1-2, with D maybe TRBD1 (5 bases). V dropped 8 bases and J dropped 6 bases, with 19 bases sitting between them. The CDR3 is 14 residues long. The V gene's germline CDR1 is MNHNS and CDR2 SASEGT.

The sample holds a few counts of this clone. This chain links TRBV5-4 with TRBJ2-5; TRBD1 agrees at 12 bases. The V gene's germline CDR1 is SGHNT and CDR2 YYREEE (reference sequence). With 4 bases clipped from V and 5 bases from J, the junction kept 9 bases outside the gene matches. The CDR3 covers 16 residues. The CDR3 here is CASSALGTGGAETQYF. CDR3 DNA: TGTGCCAGCAGCGCTCTTGGGACAGGGGGCGCGGAGACCCAGTACTTC.

The gene calls are TRBV2 and TRBJ2-1, with 12 bases that match TRBD2. Germline CDR1 is SNHLY and CDR2 is FYNNEI. J lost 9 bases, V lost 6 bases, and 9 bases had no gene match. This CDR3 contains 15 residues. In nucleotides, the CDR3 is TGTGCCAGCAGCGACCTGGGACTAGCGGGTGCTGAGCAGTTCTTC. Its protein is CASSDLGLAGAEQFF.

The rearrangement uses TRBV28 and TRBJ1-1, with D hard to call. Germline values: CDR1 MDHEN, CDR2 SYDVKM. V was clipped by 2 bases and J by 2 bases, with 6 bases between them. This CDR3 has 13 residues. In nucleotides, the CDR3 is TGTGCCAGCAGTTTACAGTTAAACACTGAAGCTTTCTTT. It is translated as CASSLQLNTEAFF.

The V gene is TRBV19, the J gene TRBJ2-7, with D perhaps matching TRBD1 (5 bases). Germline CDR1 is LNHDA and CDR2 is SQIVND (reference sequence). The CDR3 has 16 residues. Trimming shortened V by 7 bases and J by 2 bases, and 21 bases separated the two germline ends. CDR3 bases: TGTGCCAGTACCCCATCCAGTCAGGGTTTCACCTACGAGCAGTACTTC. Its translation is CASTPSSQGFTYEQYF. The entire variable domain, with the rest obtained from reference TRBV19 and TRBJ2-7, is as follows: DGGITQSPKYLFRKEGQNVTLSCEQNLNHDAMYWYRQDPGQGLRLIYYSQIVNDFQKGDIAEGYSVSREKKESFPLTVTSAQKNPTAFYLCASTPSSQGFTYEQYFGPGTRLTVT.

This chain joins TRBV30 and TRBJ2-7; 10 bases are a match to TRBD1. Germline V gene data show CDR1 as GTSNPN and CDR2 as SVGIG (reference sequence). Losses at the gene ends were 0 bases for V and 6 bases for J; bases not matched to a gene: 8. This CDR3 has 15 amino acids. The CDR3 nucleotides read TGTGCCTGGAGTGTATCGCTGGGACAGGGGCGCGAGCAGTACTTC. Amino acid sequence: CAWSVSLGQGREQYF.

The chain links TRBV9 to TRBJ2-3; 8 bases are shared with TRBD2. Germline V lookup: CDR1 SGDLS, CDR2 YYNGEE. V lost 0 bases, J lost 2 bases, and 8 bases stayed unmatched. There are 17 residues in the CDR3. Here the CDR3 reads CASSVVGAGGSTDTQYF. CDR3 nucleotides: TGTGCCAGCAGCGTAGTTGGGGCGGGAGGCTCCACAGATACGCAGTATTTT.

The chain joins TRBV7-9 to TRBJ1-2; D uncertain. In germline, CDR1 is SEHNR, CDR2 FQNEAQ (reference sequence). CDR3 size: 16 residues. V lost 4 bases to trimming and J lost 7 bases, with 22 bases between them. CDR3 nucleotides: TGTGCCAGCAGCTCTAGCGGGGAGGCGCCTCGGGGTGGCTACACCTTC. Residues: CASSSSGEAPRGGYTF.

This clone was seen a few times. V and J are TRBV6-5 and TRBJ2-7, with 9 bases matching TRBD1. Germline trimming cut 5 bases from V and 4 bases from J; bases unmatched to any gene: 6. CDR3 length: 14 amino acids. The germline V gene has CDR1 MNHEY and CDR2 SVGAGI. The CDR3 sequence is CASSPGQGKYEQYF. In nucleotides, the CDR3 is TGTGCCAGCAGTCCCGGACAGGGGAAGTACGAGCAGTACTTC.